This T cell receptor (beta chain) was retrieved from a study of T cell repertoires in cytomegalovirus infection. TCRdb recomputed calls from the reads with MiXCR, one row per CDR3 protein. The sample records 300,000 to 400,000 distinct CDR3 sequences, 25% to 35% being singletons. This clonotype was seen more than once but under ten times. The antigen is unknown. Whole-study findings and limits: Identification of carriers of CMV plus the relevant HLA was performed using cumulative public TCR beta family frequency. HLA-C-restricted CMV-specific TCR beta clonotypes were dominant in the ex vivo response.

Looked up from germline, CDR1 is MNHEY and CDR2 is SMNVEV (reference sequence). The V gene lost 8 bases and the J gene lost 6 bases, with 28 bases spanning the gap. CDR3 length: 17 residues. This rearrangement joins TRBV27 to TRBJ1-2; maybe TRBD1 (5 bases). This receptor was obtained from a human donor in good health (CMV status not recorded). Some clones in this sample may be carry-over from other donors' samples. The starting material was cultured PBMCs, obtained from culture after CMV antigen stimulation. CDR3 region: CASSLGPSARAIDGYTF. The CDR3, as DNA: TGTGCCAGCTCCCTTGGCCCGAGTGCCAGGGCTATAGATGGCTACACCTTC.